Listed here are 27 T cell receptor beta chains from one sample, sequenced in a study of blood T cell repertoires in COVID-19. Profiling relied on immunoSEQ multiplex PCR, and the TCRdb table lists in-frame clones only, not all of them. The table has about 210,000 clones, 82% seen once. The sequencing input was peripheral blood. The receptors come from a middle-aged woman with acute or convalescent COVID-19.

The chain recombines TRBV9 with TRBJ1-2; no definite D call. Between the trimmed V and J ends, which lost 6 bases and 0 bases, there was a span of 9 bases. The CDR3 contains 13 residues. CDR1 and CDR2 from the germline V gene are SGDLS and YYNGEE. CDR3 sequence reads: CASNLDSNYGYTF. The CDR3 DNA reads as TGTGCCAGCAACCTAGACTCTAACTATGGCTACACCTTC.

The chain employs TRBV11-3 and TRBJ2-1, with TRBD2 matching over 7 bases. V lost 5 bases to trimming and J lost 8 bases; unmatched junction nucleotides: 12. This CDR3 is 15 amino acids long. CDR1 is SGHNT, CDR2 YENEEA, per germline. The CDR3 nucleotides are TGTGCCAGCAGCCAAGCGGGAAGGGATTTAGATGAGCAGTTCTTC. The encoded protein is CASSQAGRDLDEQFF.

This clone was found a few times. The chain joins TRBV3-1 (or the pseudogene TRBV3-2) to TRBJ1-2; TRBD1 matches at 8 bases. V trimming: 4 bases; J trimming: 9 bases; junction bases outside the gene matches: 13. CDR1 is LGHDT and CDR2 is YNNKEL in the germline V gene (reference sequence). The CDR3 runs 15 residues. This CDR3 is CASSPPTGTGSSYTF. DNA for the CDR3: TGTGCCAGCAGCCCCCCCACCGGGACAGGAAGTAGCTACACCTTC.

The chain joins TRBV14 to TRBJ2-6; D is unclear. Deletions cut 4 bases from V and 0 bases from J, with 13 bases between. From germline, CDR1 is SGHDN and CDR2 FVKESK. There are 17 residues in the CDR3. The CDR3 loop reads CASSPPVRYSGANVLTF. The CDR3 DNA reads TGTGCCAGCAGCCCGCCTGTGCGTTACTCTGGGGCCAACGTCCTGACTTTC.

The chain links TRBV10-3 to TRBJ2-7, with TRBD1 matching 7 bases. CDR1 is ENHRY and CDR2 is SYGVKD in the germline V gene. This CDR3 comprises 15 residues. J gave up 0 bases and V 4 bases, and 6 bases lay outside the gene matches. CDR3 bases: TGTGCCATCAGTGCGGGGACAGTAATCTCCTACGAGCAGTACTTC. Its protein product is CAISAGTVISYEQYF.

V gene TRBV7-9 combines with J gene TRBJ2-1; no clear D. The V gene's germline CDR1 is SEHNR and CDR2 FQNEAQ (reference sequence). The CDR3 is made up of 12 amino acids. The ends were cut back, 1 base at V and 7 bases at J, with 5 bases in the middle. The CDR3 DNA reads as TGTGCCAGCAGCTTAGGTCGGAATGAGCAGTTCTTC. Protein sequence: CASSLGRNEQFF.

The chain couples TRBV24-1 to TRBJ2-2; D possibly corresponds to TRBD1 (6 bases). CDR1 KGHDR and CDR2 SFDVKD come from the germline V gene. The CDR3 has 14 residues. Between the trimmed V and J ends, which lost 4 bases and 5 bases, there was a span of 10 bases. DNA for the CDR3: TGTGCCACCAGTGAAAACAGGGCTACCGGGGAGCTGTTTTTT. Translating gives CATSENRATGELFF.

The genes are TRBV24-1 and TRBJ2-1, with D possibly being TRBD1 (5 bases). Trimming took off 7 bases at V and 0 bases at J, with 18 bases between the two ends. This CDR3 is 17 amino acids long. From germline, CDR1 is KGHDR and CDR2 SFDVKD. CDR3 loop: CATSTRVPSSSYNEQFF. CDR3 sequence (DNA): TGTGCCACCAGCACCAGGGTACCTTCGAGCTCCTACAATGAGCAGTTCTTC.

This chain connects TRBV24-1 to TRBJ1-2; 9 bases fit TRBD1. The length of the CDR3 is 19 residues. Germline-derived CDR1 and CDR2 are KGHDR and SFDVKD. V was pared by 3 bases and J by 8 bases, with 21 bases of the junction left unmatched. CDR3 protein: CATSDPPRKLQGAHRGYTF. The CDR3, as DNA: TGTGCCACCAGTGATCCCCCCAGAAAATTACAGGGGGCGCACCGGGGCTACACCTTC.

Regarding this clone: Within the sample, other DNA sequences also encode this same CDR3. The rearrangement joins TRBV6-4 to TRBJ1-1; possibly TRBD1 for D (6 bases). Germline CDR1 MRHNA, CDR2 SNTAGT. Trimming took off 2 bases at V and 4 bases at J, with 8 bases between the two ends. The CDR3 has 13 residues. For the CDR3, the DNA is TGTGCCAGCAGTGACCAAGGGGGCACTGAAGCTTTCTTT. Amino acids: CASSDQGGTEAFF.

The chain links TRBV5-1 to TRBJ2-2, with D hard to call. This CDR3 is 15 amino acids long. The germline V gene has CDR1 SGHRS and CDR2 YFSETQ. Trimming took off 3 bases at V and 0 bases at J, with 9 bases between the two ends. For the CDR3, the DNA is TGCGCCAGCAGCTATTTGACATCGAACACCGGGGAGCTGTTTTTT. This gives the protein CASSYLTSNTGELFF.

The chain uses TRBV10-3 and TRBJ1-1; D call uncertain. V was shortened by 10 bases and J by 2 bases, with 14 bases between the two germline ends. There are 13 residues in the CDR3. The germline V gene has CDR1 ENHRY and CDR2 SYGVKD. The CDR3 is CATREDYNTEAFF. As DNA, the CDR3 is TGTGCCACGCGGGAGGACTACAACACTGAAGCTTTCTTT.

This chain uses TRBV7-3 with TRBJ2-1, with TRBD2 matching 9 bases. V dropped 0 bases and J dropped 9; count of bases not matched to a gene: 6. The CDR3 loop spans 15 amino acids. CDR1 is SGHTA and CDR2 is FQGTGA in the germline V gene. CDR3 sequence reads: CASSLTAGGHSEQFF. As DNA, the CDR3 is TGTGCCAGCAGCTTAACGGCGGGGGGGCACAGTGAGCAGTTCTTC.

The chain has TRBV7-9 and TRBJ1-1, with TRBD1 matching 7 bases. V shed 2 bases, J shed 2 bases, and the junction held 2 bases outside the gene matches. Germline lookup yields CDR1 SEHNR and CDR2 FQNEAQ (reference sequence). The length of the CDR3 is 14 residues. The CDR3 DNA sequence: TGTGCCAGCAGCTTATCAGGGGGTAACACTGAAGCTTTCTTT. Its protein product is CASSLSGGNTEAFF.

V and J are TRBV19 and TRBJ2-3, with 7 bases matching TRBD1. Germline CDR1 is LNHDA and CDR2 is SQIVND (reference sequence). CDR3 size: 16 residues. V was pared by 5 bases and J by 8 bases, with 16 bases of the junction left unmatched. CDR3 region: CASSVKAGTAQGTQYF. The CDR3 DNA is TGTGCCAGTAGTGTTAAAGCCGGGACAGCGCAAGGTACGCAGTATTTT.

The chain carries TRBV10-3 and TRBJ2-7, with 10 bases matching TRBD1. With 10 bases clipped from V and 3 bases from J, the junction kept 12 bases outside the gene matches. CDR3 size: 15 residues. Germline lookup yields CDR1 ENHRY and CDR2 SYGVKD. CDR3 residues: CASGGQGTPLYEQYF. DNA for the CDR3: TGTGCCAGCGGGGGACAGGGGACCCCTCTCTACGAGCAGTACTTC.

The chain is built from TRBV15 and TRBJ2-3, with 12 positions matching TRBD2. The CDR3 totals 17 residues. V lost 3 bases to trimming and J lost 5 bases; unmatched junction nucleotides: 9. Germline V gene sequence: CDR1 LNHNV, CDR2 YYDKDF (reference sequence). As DNA, the CDR3 is TGTGCCACCAGCAGTTCCCTAGCGGGGGGGTATGAAGATACGCAGTATTTT. Its translation is CATSSSLAGGYEDTQYF.

This chain joins TRBV19 and TRBJ1-1; 7 bases map to TRBD1. CDR3 length: 21 residues. The V gene end was trimmed by 8 bases and the J gene end by 0 bases; junction bases not matched to a gene: 27. Germline V lookup: CDR1 LNHDA, CDR2 SQIVND (reference sequence). CDR3 in amino acids: CASVARGPIYRGDFMNTEAFF. DNA of the CDR3: TGTGCCAGTGTTGCACGAGGTCCGATTTACAGGGGTGATTTCATGAACACTGAAGCTTTCTTT.

This clone was seen a handful of times. The J gene is TRBJ2-3, the V gene TRBV4-1; TRBD2 might be the D (5 bases). Germline loops: CDR1 MGHRA, CDR2 YSYEKL. Trimming removed 0 bases from V and 5 bases from J, with 15 bases in between. The CDR3 runs 16 residues. The CDR3 sequence: CASSQDGAASGDTQYF. The CDR3 bases are TGCGCCAGCAGCCAAGATGGAGCGGCGAGCGGAGATACGCAGTATTTT.

The chain recombines TRBV5-8 with TRBJ1-5; D is possibly TRBD1 (6 bases). V was shortened by 4 bases and J by 3 bases, with 11 bases between the two germline ends. Germline CDR1 SGHTS, CDR2 YDEGEE. The CDR3 has 14 residues. The CDR3 spells CASSARDNNQPQHF. In DNA, the CDR3 is TGTGCCAGCAGCGCCCGGGACAACAATCAGCCCCAGCATTTT.

The chain links TRBV11-2 to TRBJ2-1; no clear D. CDR3 length equals 17 residues. V was cut by 0 bases and J by 0 bases, with 12 bases left in between. CDR1 is SGHAT, CDR2 FQNNGV, per germline. DNA for the CDR3: TGTGCCAGCAGCTTAGAGCCACCCATGAGCTCCTACAATGAGCAGTTCTTC. Translated, it gives CASSLEPPMSSYNEQFF.

The gene calls are TRBV2 and TRBJ2-1, with D possibly TRBD2 on 6 matching bases. Germline V gene lookup returns CDR1 SNHLY and CDR2 FYNNEI. The length of the CDR3 is 14 residues. Between the trimmed V and J ends, which lost 6 bases and 0 bases, there was a span of 9 bases. CDR3 loop: CASRGLSSYNEQFF. Here the CDR3 DNA reads TGTGCCAGCAGGGGACTGAGCTCCTACAATGAGCAGTTCTTC.

This chain uses TRBV9 with TRBJ2-2; D gene ambiguous. Trimming pared 4 bases from V and 1 base from J, leaving 11 bases between. The CDR3 spans 15 residues. Germline CDR1 reads SGDLS; CDR2 reads YYNGEE. CDR3 sequence: CASSIRSQNTGELFF. CDR3 bases: TGTGCCAGCAGCATTCGGAGCCAGAACACCGGGGAGCTGTTTTTT.

The chain carries TRBV4-1 and TRBJ2-6; no clear D. The V end was cut by 3 bases, the J end by 8 bases, with 14 bases between. Germline-derived CDR1 and CDR2 are MGHRA and YSYEKL. This CDR3 contains 15 residues. The chain's CDR3 is CASSHQVVRTNVLTF. CDR3 DNA: TGCGCCAGCAGCCACCAGGTGGTTAGGACCAACGTCCTGACTTTC.

V usage is TRBV29-1 and J usage is TRBJ1-2, with D uncertain. In germline, CDR1 is SQVTM, CDR2 ANQGSEA. V gave up 3 bases and J gave up 7 bases, with 15 bases separating them. The CDR3 spans 13 residues. The CDR3 bases are TGCAGCGTTGACGGCCAGGTTTCCCGTGGCTACACCTTC. Translation: CSVDGQVSRGYTF.

This clone was counted a few times. V usage is TRBV12-5 and J usage is TRBJ1-5; no reliable D call. Germline V gene sequence: CDR1 LGHNT, CDR2 FRNRAP. The CDR3 is made up of 13 amino acids. V was pared by 8 bases and J by 2 bases, with 10 bases between. The CDR3 region has the DNA TGTGCTAGTAGAGAGGGCGGCAATCAGCCCCAGCATTTT. Translated: CASREGGNQPQHF.

This clone was counted between two and nine times. V and J are TRBV7-9 and TRBJ2-7, with D hard to call. Germline CDR1 and CDR2: SEHNR and FQNEAQ (reference sequence). Trimming cost V 5 bases and J 13 bases, with 24 bases left between them. This CDR3 comprises 14 residues. CDR3 residues: CASSDPRRRLKEYF. The CDR3 region has the DNA TGTGCCAGCAGCGACCCTCGGCGGCGGTTGAAGGAATACTTC.